Each of the 14 T cell receptor beta chains below was sequenced from the same sample in a study of control samples from healthy donors and cancer patients. The repertoire was sequenced with immunoSEQ multiplex PCR; TCRdb's copy has only in-frame clones and lacks some. The profile shows tens of thousands of clones, approximately 90% of them singletons. The specimen sequenced was PBMCs. The receptors stem from a man under 40 with colorectal cancer.

This chain uses TRBV19 with TRBJ2-1, with D perhaps TRBD2 (6 bases). The germline V gene encodes CDR1 LNHDA and CDR2 SQIVND (reference sequence). The germline V and J ends were trimmed by 5 bases and 0 bases, with 14 bases remaining between them. The CDR3 consists of 16 residues. In nucleotides, the CDR3 is TGTGCCAGTAGTGTCCGGACTACCCGCTCCTACAATGAGCAGTTCTTC. Protein sequence: CASSVRTTRSYNEQFF. Together with reference TRBV19 and TRBJ2-1, the CDR3 gives the full variable domain: DGGITQSPKYLFRKEGQNVTLSCEQNLNHDAMYWYRQDPGQGLRLIYYSQIVNDFQKGDIAEGYSVSREKKESFPLTVTSAQKNPTAFYLCASSVRTTRSYNEQFFGPGTRLTVL.

V and J are TRBV9 and TRBJ2-5; 7 nucleotides line up with TRBD2. This CDR3 spans 15 amino acids. V shed 2 bases, J shed 2 bases, and the junction held 6 bases outside the gene matches. Germline V gene sequence: CDR1 SGDLS, CDR2 YYNGEE. The CDR3 here is CASSVGGGPQETQYF. The CDR3 nucleotides are TGTGCCAGCAGCGTCGGGGGAGGGCCTCAAGAGACCCAGTACTTC.

The chain links TRBV7-2 to TRBJ1-2; no reliable D call. Germline CDR1 SGHTA, CDR2 FQGNSA. The CDR3 has 15 residues. V was cut by 4 bases and J by 4 bases, with 16 bases left in between. CDR3 bases: TGTGCCAGCAGCTCTAACTCTATCGGCGGCTATGGCTACACCTTC. It encodes CASSSNSIGGYGYTF.

V usage is TRBV9 and J usage is TRBJ2-3; 9 bases agree with TRBD2. CDR3 length: 16 amino acids. J was trimmed by 2 bases and V by 0 bases; bases with no gene match: 4. The germline CDR1 and CDR2 sequences are SGDLS and YYNGEE. CDR3 residues: CASSVGAGGPTDTQYF. The CDR3 DNA reads TGTGCCAGCAGCGTAGGAGCGGGGGGCCCCACAGATACGCAGTATTTT.

CDR3 sequence: CASSIFGPWGEAFF. The CDR3 DNA sequence: TGTGCCAGCAGCATCTTCGGGCCCTGGGGTGAAGCTTTCTTT. The chain is built from TRBV5-4 and TRBJ1-1; D gene ambiguous. The CDR3 totals 14 residues. V lost 4 bases and J 7 bases, leaving 17 bases between the germline ends. In germline, CDR1 is SGHNT, CDR2 YYREEE (reference sequence).

For the CDR3, the DNA is TGCGCCAGCAGCTTGGGGTCCGGGGATAATTCACCCCTCCACTTT. It yields the protein CASSLGSGDNSPLHF. The V and J genes are TRBV5-1 and TRBJ1-6; no reliable D call. The V end lost 0 bases, the J end lost 5 bases, and 9 bases lay between the germline ends. The CDR3 runs to 15 residues. Germline V gene data show CDR1 as SGHRS and CDR2 as YFSETQ.

As concerns this clone: One end of the junction is discordant with germline, which a read error may explain. The chain couples TRBV6-1 to TRBJ2-2, with 9 bases that match TRBD2. The germline gives CDR1 MNHNS, CDR2 SASEGT. The CDR3 loop spans 16 amino acids. The CDR3 coding sequence is TGTGCCAGCATTGAAGTGGGACTAGCATACACCGGGGAGCTGTTTTTT. This gives the protein CASIEVGLAYTGELFF.

The chain has TRBV5-1 and TRBJ2-3; 7 bases match TRBD1. Looked up from germline, CDR1 is SGHRS and CDR2 is YFSETQ. The J segment lost 8 bases and the V segment lost 4 bases, leaving 13 bases of the junction unmatched. This CDR3 is 15 amino acids long. The CDR3 DNA sequence: TGCGCCAGCAGCCCGCGGACAGGATGGGATGGTACGCAGTATTTT. Translated, it gives CASSPRTGWDGTQYF.

The chain has TRBV7-2 and TRBJ2-3, with TRBD2 identical over 8 bases. Trimming took 1 base from V and 4 from J; bases not matched to a gene: 4. The V gene's germline CDR1 is SGHTA and CDR2 FQGNSA. The CDR3 loop spans 15 amino acids. In DNA form, the CDR3 reads TGTGCCAGCAGCTTAGGTCGGGGGGGGCCAGATACGCAGTATTTT. This gives the protein CASSLGRGGPDTQYF.

The V call is TRBV6-5, the J call TRBJ1-1; the D is unclear. CDR3 length: 11 residues. Germline loops: CDR1 MNHEY, CDR2 SVGAGI. V was shortened by 8 bases and J by 2 bases, with 6 bases between the two germline ends. Here the CDR3 DNA reads TGTGCCAGCCACGGAAACACTGAAGCTTTCTTT. Protein: CASHGNTEAFF.

J is TRBJ1-1 and V is TRBV12-3 or TRBV12-4; D possibly corresponds to TRBD1 (5 bases). V was shortened by 5 bases and J by 1 base, with 8 bases between the two germline ends. This CDR3 spans 13 amino acids. In nucleotides, the CDR3 is TGTGCCAGCAGTCAGGGTCGGAACACTGAAGCTTTCTTT. Translated, it gives CASSQGRNTEAFF.

The chain uses TRBV12-5 and TRBJ1-3, with 8 bases aligning to TRBD1. V shed 6 bases, J shed 2 bases, and the junction held 9 bases outside the gene matches. The CDR3 has 16 residues. CDR1 and CDR2 (germline): LGHNT, FRNRAP. The CDR3 DNA follows: TGTGCTAGTGGCCTACCTTTGGGACAGGCTGGAAACACCATATATTTT. Residues: CASGLPLGQAGNTIYF.

V gene TRBV20-1 combines with J gene TRBJ1-1, with D maybe TRBD1 (6 bases). Germline CDR1 DFQATT, CDR2 SNEGSKA (reference sequence). With 3 bases removed from V and 3 bases from J, the gap between germline ends came to 14 bases. The CDR3 sequence is 14 residues long. CDR3 DNA sequence: TGCAGTGCTAGTTCCGGGACAAGGGACACTGAAGCTTTCTTT. Translating it yields CSASSGTRDTEAFF.

This clone was seen just once. The J gene is TRBJ2-7, the V gene TRBV11-2; 7 nucleotides line up with TRBD2. The germline V gene encodes CDR1 SGHAT and CDR2 FQNNGV. The CDR3 loop spans 15 amino acids. Trimming at V came to 5 bases and at J to 1 base, leaving 8 bases not matched to a gene. The DNA for the CDR3 is TGTGCCAGCAGCCCCTTACTAGCGAGTTCCTACGAGCAGTACTTC. The encoded protein is CASSPLLASSYEQYF. The variable domain in full, completed from reference TRBV11-2 and TRBJ2-7, reads EAGVAQSPRYKIIEKRQSVAFWCNPISGHATLYWYQQILGQGPKLLIQFQNNGVVDDSQLPKDRFSAERLKGVDSTLKIQPAKLEDSAVYLCASSPLLASSYEQYFGPGTRLTVT.